The 7 T cell receptor beta chains below all came from one sample that was sequenced in a study of spatial heterogeneity in lung cancer. The time point here: blood at routine non-recurrence follow-up after resection. One entry per CDR3 protein, called by TCRdb with MiXCR from the 5' RACE reads. The data contain tens of thousands of distinct CDR3 sequences, roughly 8.9% of them singletons. The specimen was PBMCs, collected at follow-up. The source of these receptors is a female donor with early-stage non-small cell lung cancer.

This clonotype was seen only a few times. The gene calls are TRBV19 and TRBJ2-7; D is uncertain. Germline CDR1 LNHDA, CDR2 SQIVND (reference sequence). This CDR3 region has 14 residues. The V end was cut by 5 bases, the J end by 3 bases, with 14 bases between. The CDR3 bases are TGTGCCAGTAGTCCCTCGGCCGGAGTCTACGAGCAGTACTTC. Translated, it gives CASSPSAGVYEQYF. Looking up the rest from reference TRBV19 and TRBJ2-7 gives the full variable domain: DGGITQSPKYLFRKEGQNVTLSCEQNLNHDAMYWYRQDPGQGLRLIYYSQIVNDFQKGDIAEGYSVSREKKESFPLTVTSAQKNPTAFYLCASSPSAGVYEQYFGPGTRLTVT.

This clonotype was detected ten times or more. The chain couples TRBV12-3 or TRBV12-4 to TRBJ2-3; D remains unclear. Between the trimmed V and J ends, which lost 2 bases and 5 bases, there was a span of 11 bases. The CDR3 is made up of 14 amino acids. CDR3 coding DNA: TGTGCCAGCAGTTTACTAGGATACGGAGATACGCAGTATTTT. It yields the protein CASSLLGYGDTQYF.

There are many counts of this clonotype. V gene TRBV7-9 combines with J gene TRBJ2-3, with TRBD1 matching 7 bases. Per the germline V gene, CDR1 is SEHNR and CDR2 is FQNEAQ (reference sequence). CDR3 length: 15 amino acids. Trimming took 1 base from V and 5 from J; bases not matched to a gene: 6. The DNA for the CDR3 is TGTGCCAGCAGCTTAGGTCGGACAGGTGGAGATACGCAGTATTTT. It translates to CASSLGRTGGDTQYF.

This clonotype appeared many times. This rearrangement joins TRBV10-2 to TRBJ1-6; TRBD1 agrees at 11 bases. This CDR3 comprises 16 residues. Per germline, CDR1 WSHSY and CDR2 SAAADI. V gave up 5 bases and J gave up 6 bases; unmatched junction bases: 6. The CDR3 loop is CASSPEGTGGNSPLHF. CDR3 sequence (DNA): TGCGCCAGCAGTCCCGAGGGGACAGGGGGTAATTCACCCCTCCACTTT.

There are many counts of this clonotype. V usage is TRBV28 and J usage is TRBJ2-2; the match to TRBD2 covers 8 bases. The V gene end was trimmed by 4 bases and the J gene end by 3 bases; junction bases not matched to a gene: 4. This CDR3 is 15 amino acids long. Germline V gene data show CDR1 as MDHEN and CDR2 as SYDVKM. CDR3 protein: CASSWERGYTGELFF. In DNA form, the CDR3 reads TGTGCCAGCAGTTGGGAGCGGGGGTACACCGGGGAGCTGTTTTTT.

This clonotype occurred a few times. The chain joins TRBV7-9 to TRBJ1-5; D is unresolved. Germline-derived CDR1 and CDR2 are SEHNR and FQNEAQ (reference sequence). Deletions cut 10 bases from V and 2 bases from J, with 12 bases between. This CDR3 has 13 residues. CDR3 loop: CATSEGGNQPQHF. Written as DNA, the CDR3 is TGTGCCACCTCGGAAGGAGGCAATCAGCCCCAGCATTTT.

The chain carries TRBV7-6 and TRBJ2-1; 9 bases are a match to TRBD2. The CDR3 spans 16 residues. CDR1 is SGHVS and CDR2 is FNYEAQ in the germline V gene. Trimming at V came to 1 base and at J to 7 bases, leaving 8 bases not matched to a gene. The CDR3 region is CASSLEGFLAGNEQFF. The CDR3 DNA reads as TGTGCCAGCAGCTTAGAAGGGTTCCTAGCGGGAAATGAGCAGTTCTTC.